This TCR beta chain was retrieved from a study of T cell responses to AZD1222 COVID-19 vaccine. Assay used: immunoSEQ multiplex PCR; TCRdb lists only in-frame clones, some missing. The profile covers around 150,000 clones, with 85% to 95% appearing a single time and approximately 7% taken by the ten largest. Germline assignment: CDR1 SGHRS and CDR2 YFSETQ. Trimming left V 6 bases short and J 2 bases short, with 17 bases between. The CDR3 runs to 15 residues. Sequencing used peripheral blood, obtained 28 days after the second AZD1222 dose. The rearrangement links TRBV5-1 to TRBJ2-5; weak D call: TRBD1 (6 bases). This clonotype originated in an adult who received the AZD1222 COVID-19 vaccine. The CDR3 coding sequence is TGCGCCAGCACTCGAAATTGGGGGCTTCAAGAGACCCAGTACTTC. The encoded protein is CASTRNWGLQETQYF.